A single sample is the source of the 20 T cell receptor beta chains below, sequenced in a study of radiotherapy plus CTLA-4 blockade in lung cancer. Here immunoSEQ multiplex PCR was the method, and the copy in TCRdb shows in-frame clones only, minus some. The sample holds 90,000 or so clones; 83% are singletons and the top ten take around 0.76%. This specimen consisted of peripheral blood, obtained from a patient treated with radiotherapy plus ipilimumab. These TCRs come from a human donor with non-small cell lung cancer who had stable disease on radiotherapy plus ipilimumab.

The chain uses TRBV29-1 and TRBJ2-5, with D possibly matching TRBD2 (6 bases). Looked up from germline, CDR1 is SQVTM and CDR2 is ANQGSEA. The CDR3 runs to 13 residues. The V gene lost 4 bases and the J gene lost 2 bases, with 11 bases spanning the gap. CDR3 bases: TGCAGCGTTGGTACGGGGGTTCAAGAGACCCAGTACTTC. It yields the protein CSVGTGVQETQYF. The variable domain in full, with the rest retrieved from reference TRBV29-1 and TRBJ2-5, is SAVISQKPSRDICQRGTSLTIQCQVDSQVTMMFWYRQQPGQSLTLIATANQGSEATYESGFVIDKFPISRPNLTFSTLTVSNMSPEDSSIYLCSVGTGVQETQYFGPGTRLLVL.

The CDR3 DNA follows: TGTGCCAGCAGGCCCGGGACAGTAGATGGCTACACCTTC. Translated: CASRPGTVDGYTF. The V and J genes are TRBV7-8 and TRBJ1-2; 7 bases are a match to TRBD1. The CDR3 loop spans 13 amino acids. Germline V gives CDR1 SGHVS, CDR2 FQNEAQ. V gave up 6 bases and J gave up 6 bases; unmatched junction bases: 7.

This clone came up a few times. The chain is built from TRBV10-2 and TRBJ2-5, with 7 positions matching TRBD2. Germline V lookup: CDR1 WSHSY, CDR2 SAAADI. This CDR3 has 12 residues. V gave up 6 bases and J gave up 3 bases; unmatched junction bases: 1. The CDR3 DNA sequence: TGCGCCAGCAGCAGCGGGGAAGAGACCCAGTACTTC. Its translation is CASSSGEETQYF.

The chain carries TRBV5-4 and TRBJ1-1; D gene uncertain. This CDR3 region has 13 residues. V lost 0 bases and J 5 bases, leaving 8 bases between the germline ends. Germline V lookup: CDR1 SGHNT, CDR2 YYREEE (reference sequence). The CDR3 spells CASSLDGFTEAFF. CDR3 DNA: TGTGCCAGCAGCTTGGACGGTTTTACTGAAGCTTTCTTT. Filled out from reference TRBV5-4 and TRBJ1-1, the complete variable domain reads ETGVTQSPTHLIKTRGQQVTLRCSSQSGHNTVSWYQQALGQGPQFIFQYYREEENGRGNFPPRFSGLQFPNYSSELNVNALELDDSALYLCASSLDGFTEAFFGQGTRLTVV.

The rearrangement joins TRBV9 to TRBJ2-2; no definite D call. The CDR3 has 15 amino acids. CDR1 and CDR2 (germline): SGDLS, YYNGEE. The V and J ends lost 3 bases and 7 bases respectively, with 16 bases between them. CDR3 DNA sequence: TGTGCCAGCAGCGCCCACCCGGTACGGAGCGGGGAGCTGTTTTTT. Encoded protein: CASSAHPVRSGELFF.

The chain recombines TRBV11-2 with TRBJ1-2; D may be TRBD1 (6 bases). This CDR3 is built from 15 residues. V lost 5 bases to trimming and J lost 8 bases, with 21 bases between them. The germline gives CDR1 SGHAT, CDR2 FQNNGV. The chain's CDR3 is CASSPPRDTTGGYTF. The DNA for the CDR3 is TGTGCCAGCAGCCCGCCCCGGGACACCACGGGAGGCTACACCTTC.

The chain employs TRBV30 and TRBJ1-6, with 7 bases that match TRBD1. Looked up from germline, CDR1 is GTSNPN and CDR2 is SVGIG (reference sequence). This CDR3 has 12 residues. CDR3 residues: CARDSRNSPLHF. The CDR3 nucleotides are TGTGCTCGGGACAGTAGGAATTCACCCCTCCACTTT.

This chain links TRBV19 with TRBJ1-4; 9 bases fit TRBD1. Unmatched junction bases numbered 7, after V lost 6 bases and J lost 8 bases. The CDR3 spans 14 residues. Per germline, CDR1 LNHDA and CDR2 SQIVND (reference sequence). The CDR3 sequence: CASRNWDRVEKLFF. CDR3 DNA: TGTGCCAGTAGGAACTGGGACAGGGTCGAAAAACTGTTTTTT.

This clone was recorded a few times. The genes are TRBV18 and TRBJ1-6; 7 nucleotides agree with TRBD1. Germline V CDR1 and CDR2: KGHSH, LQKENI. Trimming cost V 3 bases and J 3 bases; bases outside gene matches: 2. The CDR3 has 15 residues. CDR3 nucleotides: TGTGCCAGCTCACCGGGACAGAACTATAATTCACCCCTCCACTTT. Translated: CASSPGQNYNSPLHF. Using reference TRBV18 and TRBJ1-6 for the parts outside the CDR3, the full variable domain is NAGVMQNPRHLVRRRGQEARLRCSPMKGHSHVYWYRQLPEEGLKFMVYLQKENIIDESGMPKERFSAEFPKEGPSILRIQQVVRGDSAAYFCASSPGQNYNSPLHFGNGTRLTVT.

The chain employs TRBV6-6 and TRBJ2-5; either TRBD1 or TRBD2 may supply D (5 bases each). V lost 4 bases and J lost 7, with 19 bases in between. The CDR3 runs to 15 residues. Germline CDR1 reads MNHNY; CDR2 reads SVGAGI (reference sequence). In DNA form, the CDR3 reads TGTGCCAGCAGTTTACCGGGACGGTTATCCGGGACCCAGTACTTC. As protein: CASSLPGRLSGTQYF.

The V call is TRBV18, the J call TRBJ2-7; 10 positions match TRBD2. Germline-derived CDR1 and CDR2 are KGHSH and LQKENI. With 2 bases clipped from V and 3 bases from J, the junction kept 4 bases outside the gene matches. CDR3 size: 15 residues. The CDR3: CASSPFRTSGYEQYF. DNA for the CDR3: TGTGCCAGCTCACCATTCAGGACTAGCGGCTACGAGCAGTACTTC.

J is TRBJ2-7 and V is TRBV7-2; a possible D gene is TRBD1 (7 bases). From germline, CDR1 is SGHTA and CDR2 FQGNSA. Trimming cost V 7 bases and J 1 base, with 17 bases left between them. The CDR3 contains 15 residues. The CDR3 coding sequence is TGTGCCAGCACCCCAGGGGGACTTACTTCCTACGAGCAGTACTTC. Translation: CASTPGGLTSYEQYF.

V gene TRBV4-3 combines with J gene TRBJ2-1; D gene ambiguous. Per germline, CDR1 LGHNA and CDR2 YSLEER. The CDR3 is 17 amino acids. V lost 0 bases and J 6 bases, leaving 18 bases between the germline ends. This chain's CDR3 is CASSQDFMRNRANEQFF. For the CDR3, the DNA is TGCGCCAGCAGCCAAGATTTTATGAGAAATCGTGCCAATGAGCAGTTCTTC.

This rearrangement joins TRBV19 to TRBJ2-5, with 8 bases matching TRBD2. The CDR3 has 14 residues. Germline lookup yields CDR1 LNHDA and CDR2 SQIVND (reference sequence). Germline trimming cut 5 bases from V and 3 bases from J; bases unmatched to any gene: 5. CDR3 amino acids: CASSGGGIEETQYF. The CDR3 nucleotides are TGTGCCAGTAGTGGCGGGGGGATAGAAGAGACCCAGTACTTC.

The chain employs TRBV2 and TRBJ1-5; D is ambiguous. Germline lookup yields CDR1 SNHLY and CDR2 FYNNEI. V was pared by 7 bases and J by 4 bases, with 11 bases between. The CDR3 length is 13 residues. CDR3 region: CASKQTSNQPQHF. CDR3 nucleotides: TGTGCCAGCAAACAGACTTCTAATCAGCCCCAGCATTTT. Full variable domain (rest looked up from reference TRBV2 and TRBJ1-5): EPEVTQTPSHQVTQMGQEVILRCVPISNHLYFYWYRQILGQKVEFLVSFYNNEISEKSEIFDDQFSVERPDGSNFTLKIRSTKLEDSAMYFCASKQTSNQPQHFGDGTRLSIL.

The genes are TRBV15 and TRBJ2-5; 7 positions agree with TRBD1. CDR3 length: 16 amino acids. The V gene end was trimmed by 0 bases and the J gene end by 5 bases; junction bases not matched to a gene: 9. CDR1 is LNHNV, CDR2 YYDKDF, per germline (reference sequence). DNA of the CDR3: TGTGCCACCAGCAGAGATCGTTCCAGGGGGTGGGAGACCCAGTACTTC. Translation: CATSRDRSRGWETQYF.

CDR3: CASSPALFYEQYF. The CDR3 region has the DNA TGCGCCAGCAGCCCGGCCCTCTTCTACGAGCAGTACTTC. The rearrangement joins TRBV5-1 to TRBJ2-7, with D uncertain. Germline CDR1 and CDR2: SGHRS and YFSETQ. The CDR3 consists of 13 residues. Trimming removed 4 bases from V and 3 bases from J, with 11 bases in between.

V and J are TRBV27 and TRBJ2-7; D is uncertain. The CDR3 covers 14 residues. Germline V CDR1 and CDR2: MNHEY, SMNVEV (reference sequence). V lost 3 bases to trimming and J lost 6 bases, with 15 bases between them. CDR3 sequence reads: CASSFRRQEPEQYF. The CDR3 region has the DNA TGTGCCAGCAGTTTCCGACGTCAGGAACCCGAGCAGTACTTC.

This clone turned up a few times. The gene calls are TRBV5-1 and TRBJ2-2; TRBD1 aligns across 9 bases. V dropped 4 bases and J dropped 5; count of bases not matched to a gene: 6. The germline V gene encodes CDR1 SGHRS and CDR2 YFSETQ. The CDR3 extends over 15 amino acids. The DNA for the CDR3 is TGCGCCAGCAGCATTAGACAGGGGGGAACCGGGGAGCTGTTTTTT. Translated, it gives CASSIRQGGTGELFF.

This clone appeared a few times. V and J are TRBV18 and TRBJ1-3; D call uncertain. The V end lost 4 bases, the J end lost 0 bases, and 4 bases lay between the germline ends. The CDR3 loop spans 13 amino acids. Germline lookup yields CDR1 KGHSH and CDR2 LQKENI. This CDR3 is CASSLGSGNTIYF. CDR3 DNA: TGTGCCAGCTCACTCGGCTCTGGAAACACCATATATTTT.